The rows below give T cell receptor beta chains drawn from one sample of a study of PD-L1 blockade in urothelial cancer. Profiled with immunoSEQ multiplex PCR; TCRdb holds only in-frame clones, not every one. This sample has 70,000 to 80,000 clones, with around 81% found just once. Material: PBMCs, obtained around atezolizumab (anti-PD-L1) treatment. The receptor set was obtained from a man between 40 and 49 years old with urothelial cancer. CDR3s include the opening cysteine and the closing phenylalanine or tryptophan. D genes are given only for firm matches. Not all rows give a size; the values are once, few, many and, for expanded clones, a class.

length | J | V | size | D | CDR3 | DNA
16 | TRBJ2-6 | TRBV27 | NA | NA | CASRITGGSGANVLTF | TGTGCCAGCAGGATTACAGGCGGCTCTGGGGCCAACGTCCTGACTTTC
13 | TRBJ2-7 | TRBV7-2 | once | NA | CASSAAGSYEQYF | TGTGCCAGCAGCGCCGCAGGCTCCTACGAGCAGTACTTC
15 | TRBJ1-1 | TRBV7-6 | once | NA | CASSLVGRGDTEAFF | TGTGCCAGCAGCTTAGTGGGGCGGGGGGACACTGAAGCTTTCTTT
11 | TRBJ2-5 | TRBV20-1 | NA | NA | CSARTSETQYF | TGCAGTGCTAGGACTAGTGAGACCCAGTACTTC
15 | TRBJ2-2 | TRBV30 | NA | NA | CAWSRRGALTGELFF | TGTGCCTGGTCCCGTCGGGGGGCTCTGACCGGGGAGCTGTTTTTT
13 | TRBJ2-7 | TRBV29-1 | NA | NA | CSVVGQTLREQYF | TGCAGCGTTGTAGGACAGACCCTCAGAGAGCAGTACTTC
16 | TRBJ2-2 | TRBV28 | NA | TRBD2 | CASEVSAGAGTGELFF | TGTGCCAGCGAGGTATCGGCGGGAGCAGGCACCGGGGAGCTGTTTTTT
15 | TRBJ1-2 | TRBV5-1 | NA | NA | CASRWDTGAIYGYTF | TGCGCCAGCAGGTGGGACACCGGGGCGATCTATGGCTACACCTTC
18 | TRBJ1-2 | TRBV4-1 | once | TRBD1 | CASSETPGTVGSSEGYTF | TGCGCCAGCAGCGAGACCCCCGGGACAGTCGGTTCTTCGGAGGGCTACACCTTC
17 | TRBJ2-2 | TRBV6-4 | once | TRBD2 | CASSDGLAGAGTGELFF | TGTGCCAGCAGTGACGGGCTAGCGGGAGCGGGCACCGGGGAGCTGTTTTTT
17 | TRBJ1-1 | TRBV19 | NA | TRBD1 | CASRGLGQGRVSGEAFF | TGTGCCAGTAGAGGACTTGGACAGGGAAGGGTTAGTGGCGAAGCTTTCTTT
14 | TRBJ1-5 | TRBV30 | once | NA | CAWSVALAQGPQHF | TGTGCCTGGAGTGTAGCCCTCGCGCAGGGGCCCCAGCATTTT
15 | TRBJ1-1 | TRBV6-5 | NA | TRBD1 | CASKARDRENTEAFF | TGTGCCAGTAAAGCCCGGGACAGGGAGAACACTGAAGCTTTCTTT
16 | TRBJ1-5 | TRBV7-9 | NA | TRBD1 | CASSLSGGASNQPQHF | TGTGCCAGCAGCTTATCAGGGGGCGCGAGCAATCAGCCCCAGCATTTT
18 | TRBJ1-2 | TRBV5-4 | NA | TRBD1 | CASSLGYRQGVNNYGYTF | TGTGCCAGCAGCTTGGGGTACCGACAGGGGGTAAATAACTATGGCTACACCTTC
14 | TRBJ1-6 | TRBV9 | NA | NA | CASSVAGGNSPLHF | TGTGCCAGCAGCGTAGCCGGAGGAAATTCACCCCTCCACTTT
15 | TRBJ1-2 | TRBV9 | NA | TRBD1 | CASSPWTGDFYGYTF | TGTGCCAGCAGCCCGTGGACAGGGGATTTCTATGGCTACACCTTC
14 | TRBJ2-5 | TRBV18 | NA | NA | CASSPRGGQETQYF | TGTGCCAGCTCACCAAGAGGGGGACAAGAGACCCAGTACTTC
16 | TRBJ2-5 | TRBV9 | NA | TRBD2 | CASSPTGTSDQETQYF | TGTGCCAGCAGCCCAACAGGGACTAGCGATCAAGAGACCCAGTACTTC
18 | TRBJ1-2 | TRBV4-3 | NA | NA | CASSQGTPGHTANYGYTF | TGCGCCAGCAGCCAGGGCACACCGGGACACACAGCTAACTATGGCTACACCTTC
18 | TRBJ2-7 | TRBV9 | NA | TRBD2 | CASSVDGSPSGNFYEQYF | TGTGCCAGCAGCGTAGACGGGTCCCCTAGCGGGAACTTCTACGAGCAGTACTTC
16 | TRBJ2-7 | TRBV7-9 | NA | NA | CASSPLRGAKTYEQYF | TGTGCCAGCAGCCCCCTGCGCGGGGCAAAAACCTACGAGCAGTACTTC
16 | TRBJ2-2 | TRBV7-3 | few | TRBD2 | CASSLGPGGPTGELFF | TGTGCCAGCAGCTTAGGTCCGGGAGGGCCCACCGGGGAGCTGTTTTTT
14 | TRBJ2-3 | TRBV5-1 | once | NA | CASSLGTTTDTQYF | TGCGCCAGCAGCTTGGGGACTACCACAGATACGCAGTATTTT
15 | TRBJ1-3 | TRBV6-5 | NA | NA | CASGLGGQGGNTIYF | TGTGCCAGCGGCCTCGGGGGGCAGGGAGGAAACACCATATATTTT
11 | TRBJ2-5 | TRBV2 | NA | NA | CASSLLETQYF | TGTGCCAGCAGCCTTCTAGAGACCCAGTACTTC
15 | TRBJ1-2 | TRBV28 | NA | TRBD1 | CASSFRGSTGRGYTF | TGTGCCAGCAGTTTCAGGGGCTCGACAGGGAGGGGCTACACCTTC
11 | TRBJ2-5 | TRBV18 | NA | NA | CASSELETQYF | TGTGCCAGCTCCGAGTTAGAGACCCAGTACTTC
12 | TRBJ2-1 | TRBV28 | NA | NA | CATAGRYNEQFF | TGTGCCACCGCGGGAAGGTACAATGAGCAGTTCTTC
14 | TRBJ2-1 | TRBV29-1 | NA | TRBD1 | CSARDRGSANEQFF | TGCAGCGCCCGGGACAGGGGTTCGGCTAATGAGCAGTTCTTC
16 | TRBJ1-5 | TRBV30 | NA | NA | CAWSVPSLPGNQPQHF | TGTGCCTGGAGTGTACCAAGTTTACCAGGAAATCAGCCCCAGCATTTT
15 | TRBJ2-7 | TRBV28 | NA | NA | CASTILGQGSSEQYF | TGTGCCAGCACCATACTCGGCCAGGGGTCTTCCGAGCAGTACTTC
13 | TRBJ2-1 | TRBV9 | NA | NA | CASSLQGGHEQFF | TGTGCCAGCAGCCTCCAGGGGGGTCATGAGCAGTTCTTC
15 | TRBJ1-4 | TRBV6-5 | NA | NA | CASSYRGATNEKLFF | TGTGCCAGCAGTTACCGAGGTGCAACTAATGAAAAACTGTTTTTT
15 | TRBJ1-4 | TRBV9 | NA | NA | CASSAGGGFNEKLFF | TGTGCCAGCAGCGCGGGGGGTGGTTTTAATGAAAAACTGTTTTTT
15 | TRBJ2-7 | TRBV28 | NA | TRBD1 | CASSLYPGRGNEQYF | TGTGCCAGCAGTTTATATCCAGGCAGGGGGAACGAGCAGTACTTC
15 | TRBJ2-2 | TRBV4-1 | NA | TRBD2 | CASSQLTSGSRELFF | TGCGCCAGCAGCCAGTTGACTAGCGGGAGTCGGGAGCTGTTTTTT
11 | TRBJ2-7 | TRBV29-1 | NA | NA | CSVGQAYEQYF | TGCAGCGTTGGACAGGCCTACGAGCAGTACTTC
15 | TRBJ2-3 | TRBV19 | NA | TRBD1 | CASQRGTGGTDTQYF | TGTGCCAGTCAGAGGGGGACAGGGGGCACAGATACGCAGTATTTT
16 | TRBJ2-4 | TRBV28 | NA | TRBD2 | CASSPSLAGAKNIQYF | TGTGCCAGCAGCCCCTCCTTAGCGGGAGCCAAAAACATTCAGTACTTC
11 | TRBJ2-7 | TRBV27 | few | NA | CASSSTSGQYF | TGTGCCAGCAGTTCGACCAGCGGGCAGTACTTC
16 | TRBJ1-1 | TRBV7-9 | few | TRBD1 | CASSSYRDRVKTEAFF | TGTGCCAGCAGCTCCTACCGGGACAGGGTTAAAACTGAAGCTTTCTTT
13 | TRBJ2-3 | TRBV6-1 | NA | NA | CASSEFRTERQYF | TGTGCCAGCAGTGAATTCCGGACAGAACGGCAGTATTTT
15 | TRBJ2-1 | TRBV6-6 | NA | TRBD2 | CASSYTREGYNEQFF | TGTGCCAGCAGTTATACGAGGGAGGGGTACAATGAGCAGTTCTTC
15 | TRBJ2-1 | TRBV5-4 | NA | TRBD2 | CASSFGTSFYNEQFF | TGTGCCAGCAGCTTTGGGACTAGTTTTTACAATGAGCAGTTCTTC
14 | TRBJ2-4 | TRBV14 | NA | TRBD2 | CASSPGGGLNIQYF | TGTGCCAGCAGCCCGGGAGGAGGACTAAACATTCAGTACTTC
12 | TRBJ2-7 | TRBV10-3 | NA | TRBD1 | CATAQGAYEQYF | TGTGCCACAGCACAGGGGGCCTACGAGCAGTACTTC
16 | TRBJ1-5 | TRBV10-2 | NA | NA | CASNLARVGVNQPQHF | TGCGCCAGCAACTTAGCTCGGGTAGGAGTTAATCAGCCCCAGCATTTT
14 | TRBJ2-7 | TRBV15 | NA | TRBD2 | CATSLGRSLGEQYF | TGTGCCACCTCGCTCGGGAGGTCACTCGGGGAGCAGTACTTC
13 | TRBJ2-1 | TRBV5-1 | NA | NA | CASSHGAYNEQFF | TGCGCCAGCAGCCACGGAGCCTACAATGAGCAGTTCTTC
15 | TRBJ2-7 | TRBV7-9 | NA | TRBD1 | CASSLGDRPRREQYF | TGTGCCAGCAGCTTAGGGGACAGGCCCAGGAGGGAGCAGTACTTC
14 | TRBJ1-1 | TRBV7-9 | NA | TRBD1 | CASSPDRGSTEAFF | TGTGCCAGCAGCCCGGACAGGGGGAGCACTGAAGCTTTCTTT
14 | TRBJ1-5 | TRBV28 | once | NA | CASSLSGGNQPQHF | TGTGCCAGCAGTTTATCCGGGGGAAATCAGCCCCAGCATTTT
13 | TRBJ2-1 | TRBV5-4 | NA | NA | CASSSPQVGEQFF | TGTGCCAGCAGCTCCCCTCAGGTCGGTGAGCAGTTCTTC
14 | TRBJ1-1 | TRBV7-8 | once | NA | CASSPGSSNTEAFF | TGTGCCAGCAGCCCAGGAAGTAGTAACACTGAAGCTTTCTTT
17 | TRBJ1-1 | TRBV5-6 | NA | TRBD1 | CASSLDPRGWISTEAFF | TGTGCCAGCAGCTTGGATCCCAGGGGGTGGATAAGCACTGAAGCTTTCTTT
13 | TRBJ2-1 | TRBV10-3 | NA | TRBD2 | CAIRAGDWREQFF | TGTGCCATCAGGGCGGGGGACTGGCGTGAGCAGTTCTTC